A single T cell receptor (beta chain) is shown here with its context. No antigen is known for it. Within one base of it there is no much larger clone, and no base qualities were kept. TCRbeta CDR3 regions were amplified from genomic DNA by means of the immunoSEQ Assay, a bias-controlled multiplex PCR. As for the original processing: The number of nucleated cells in each sample was estimated from the amplification of reference gene primers within the assay. To quantify the absolute abundance of each unique TCRbeta CDR3 rearrangement, sequence reads were collapsed and filtered. For each sample, productive Simpson clonality was calculated as the square root of Simpson's diversity index over productive rearrangements. TCRdb took this table from immuneACCESS and kept in-frame rearrangements with V and J called. Such tables lack part of the clones; where checked against another copy, unresolved V genes explain under half of the gap, and the rest is unexplained. V and J calls and clone size follow that table, whereas D and trimming were derived from the DNA. Present in this sample are about 110,000 clones, more than 70% of which were seen just once. The ten largest make up approximately 6.2% of the sample.

The collaborating institutions used their own protocols to collect whole blood in K2EDTA tubes. For TCRbeta analysis, collaborators shipped samples as frozen whole blood, isolated PBMCs, or DNA extracted from either of those sample types. The data are from a study of blood T cell repertoires in COVID-19 (dated by TCRdb to about 2020). Regarding the research as a whole: Samples covering the acute and convalescent phases of COVID-19 were provided by collaborators in the United States, Italy and Spain. A de-identified subject ID, COVID-19 status, age in years and sex were almost always included in the sample metadata. The samples were drawn from the first 160 participants of the ongoing ImmuneRACE study and from 1,254 subjects provided by 6 global collaborators. Subjects who had been exposed to COVID-19, were actively infected with it, or had recovered from it provided the deeply sampled blood TCRbeta repertoires that made up the dataset. The repertoires were released in a freely available public database meant as a resource for research on the immune response to SARS-CoV-2. Where HLA class I and class II types were available, the types were taken from metadata supplied by the sample provider, not from assay-based typing. The prospective study material was composed of cDNA or gDNA derived from T cells, B-cell-depleted T cells, or PBMCs. What the research found in general, with its limitations: The quantity of clinical and demographic metadata differed by source and by participant and was supplied without curation.

V and J are trimmed by 4 bases and 2 bases, and the gene matches miss 2 bases of the junction. The CDR3 runs 15 amino acids, cysteine and phenylalanine included. Just the 45-base CDR3 DNA is kept, in frame starting at base 1. CDR1 and CDR2 are read off the germline V gene as MGHRA and YSYEKL. Sequencing was done on a sample of peripheral blood. The V and J segments used are TRBV4-1 and TRBJ2-3, with 11 bases matching TRBD2. The sequence was obtained from a man in his fifties or sixties with active or convalescent COVID-19. The DNA sequence is given as TGCGCCAGCAGCCCTAGCGGGAGGAACACAGATACGCAGTATTTT. This codes for CASSPSGRNTDTQYF.